These 29 T cell receptor beta chains were sequenced from one sample in a study of response to subunit inactivated influenza vaccine. TCRdb called the RT-PCR reads again in MiXCR, with one record for every CDR3 protein. The repertoire includes 500,000 to 600,000 distinct CDR3 sequences, 7.6% of them detected once, and 13% sits in the top ten. The sequences come from PBMCs from blood, collected around 25 months after vaccination. These receptors were collected from a man between 50 and 75 years old who received an inactivated influenza vaccine.

The gene calls are TRBV20-1 and TRBJ1-1; TRBD1 agrees at 7 bases. V shed 6 bases, J shed 4 bases, and the junction held 5 bases outside the gene matches. The germline gives CDR1 DFQATT, CDR2 SNEGSKA (reference sequence). The CDR3 extends over 12 amino acids. Written as DNA, the CDR3 is TGCAGTGCAAGGGACAGCCGCACTGAAGCTTTCTTT. This encodes CSARDSRTEAFF.

This clonotype appeared a few times. The chain carries TRBV11-2 and TRBJ2-3, with unresolved D. Germline CDR1 reads SGHAT; CDR2 reads FQNNGV. V dropped 7 bases and J dropped 2 bases, with 19 bases sitting between them. This CDR3 comprises 16 residues. The chain's CDR3 is CASTVGHSKSTDTQYF. The CDR3 nucleotides are TGTGCCAGCACTGTTGGGCATTCGAAATCCACAGATACGCAGTATTTT.

This clonotype has ten or more counts. The chain links TRBV7-8 to TRBJ2-7; possibly TRBD2 for D (6 bases). Trimming took off 6 bases at V and 4 bases at J, with 10 bases between the two ends. Germline V gives CDR1 SGHVS, CDR2 FQNEAQ. This CDR3 has 12 amino acids. The CDR3, as DNA: TGTGCCAGCAGTAGGGACTTATACGAGCAGTACTTC. Translating gives CASSRDLYEQYF.

This clonotype was recorded a few times. This chain links TRBV12-3 or TRBV12-4 with TRBJ1-2, with TRBD1 identical over 8 bases. After removal of 0 bases from V and 4 bases from J, the junction contained 4 bases not matched to a gene. The CDR3 has 15 residues. This CDR3 reads CASSLARTGIYGYTF. The CDR3 nucleotides are TGTGCCAGCAGTTTAGCGCGGACAGGGATCTATGGCTACACCTTC.

This clonotype was recorded at least ten times. The V and J genes are TRBV20-1 and TRBJ2-2; the D gene could be TRBD1 or TRBD2 (6 bases each). V was clipped by 6 bases and J by 5 bases, with 19 bases between them. Germline CDR1 reads DFQATT; CDR2 reads SNEGSKA (reference sequence). The CDR3 has 15 amino acids. Written as DNA, the CDR3 is TGCAGTGCCCCCCGTGGGGGGCGCAAGACCGGGGAGCTGTTTTTT. It specifies CSAPRGGRKTGELFF.

The table lists this clonotype with a few counts. The chain joins TRBV6-2 or TRBV6-3 to TRBJ1-1, with TRBD1 identical over 7 bases. The CDR3 totals 15 residues. Germline V lookup: CDR1 MNHEY, CDR2 SVGEGT. With V trimmed by 7 bases and J by 5 bases, 13 bases remained unmatched. CDR3 sequence (DNA): TGTGCCAGCACCCTAGAGGGGGCGAGAACAACTGAAGCTTTCTTT. Its translation is CASTLEGARTTEAFF.

This clonotype was detected ten times or more. The chain employs TRBV25-1 and TRBJ2-5; D remains unclear. Germline lookup yields CDR1 MGHDK and CDR2 SYGVNS. The CDR3 is made up of 13 amino acids. V was trimmed by 2 bases and J by 1 base, leaving 5 bases between them. As DNA, the CDR3 is TGTGCCAGCAGTGAAGGCAGCCAAGAGACCCAGTACTTC. This sequence encodes CASSEGSQETQYF.

This clonotype was counted a few times. The chain has TRBV4-2 and TRBJ2-7, with 8 positions matching TRBD1. After removal of 6 bases from V and 0 bases from J, the junction contained 7 bases not matched to a gene. Germline V gives CDR1 LGHNA, CDR2 YNFKEQ. This CDR3 spans 15 amino acids. Written as DNA, the CDR3 is TGTGCCAGCAGAGGCCAGGGGGCGGGCTCCTACGAGCAGTACTTC. It encodes CASRGQGAGSYEQYF.

The V call is TRBV2, the J call TRBJ2-7, with 8 bases that match TRBD1. CDR1 and CDR2 (germline): SNHLY, FYNNEI. V shed 4 bases and J 2 bases; nucleotides not matched to a gene: 10. There are 16 residues in the CDR3. The CDR3 DNA follows: TGTGCCAGCAGTGGGGGGACAGGCCTCCATGCCTACGAGCAGTACTTC. It translates to CASSGGTGLHAYEQYF.

This clonotype was counted ten times or more. J is TRBJ2-3 and V is TRBV11-2; D ambiguous. Germline-derived CDR1 and CDR2 are SGHAT and FQNNGV. Trimming took off 3 bases at V and 5 bases at J, with 6 bases between the two ends. The CDR3 extends over 12 amino acids. The CDR3 here is CASSLQIDTQYF. The CDR3 nucleotides are TGTGCCAGCAGCTTGCAGATAGATACGCAGTATTTT.

CDR3 bases: TGCGCCAGCAGCTGGGGGACAGGGGGCATCTACGAGCAGTACTTC. Its translation: CASSWGTGGIYEQYF. The chain links TRBV5-1 to TRBJ2-7; TRBD1 matches at 12 bases. The ends lost 3 bases at V and 3 bases at J; junction bases unmatched: 4. Germline assignment: CDR1 SGHRS and CDR2 YFSETQ. This CDR3 contains 15 residues.

The sample holds many counts of this clonotype. This chain links TRBV18 with TRBJ2-2; 9 positions match TRBD1. Germline V CDR1 and CDR2: KGHSH, LQKENI. The CDR3 totals 16 residues. V lost 2 bases and J lost 0; bases outside the gene matches: 1. The CDR3 DNA sequence: TGTGCCAGCTCACCAGGGACAGGGCCGAACACCGGGGAGCTGTTTTTT. Its protein is CASSPGTGPNTGELFF.

This chain uses TRBV4-1 with TRBJ1-3, with D possibly matching TRBD1 (5 bases). Trimming removed 3 bases from V and 0 bases from J, with 15 bases in between. CDR3 size: 17 residues. Germline values: CDR1 MGHRA, CDR2 YSYEKL. The CDR3, as DNA: TGCGCCAGCAGCCAGCCGGGACGGACTCTCTCTGGAAACACCATATATTTT. Translation: CASSQPGRTLSGNTIYF.

In this sample, this clonotype turned up a few times. The J gene is TRBJ2-3, the V gene TRBV29-1; D may be TRBD2 (7 bases). Germline CDR1 is SQVTM and CDR2 is ANQGSEA. The V and J ends lost 4 bases and 2 bases respectively, with 16 bases between them. CDR3 length equals 15 residues. CDR3 amino acids: CSVVAGAPNTDTQYF. In DNA form, the CDR3 reads TGCAGCGTTGTGGCGGGGGCGCCGAACACAGATACGCAGTATTTT.

This sequence joins TRBV20-1 and TRBJ2-5; D not certain. V lost 0 bases, J lost 0 bases, and 8 bases lay in between. The CDR3 runs 14 residues. Germline lookup yields CDR1 DFQATT and CDR2 SNEGSKA (reference sequence). The CDR3 DNA follows: TGCAGTGCTAGAGATGTGCTATACCAAGAGACCCAGTACTTC. Its protein is CSARDVLYQETQYF.

This clonotype showed up many times. The CDR3 sequence: CSARDRVAGYNYGYTF. In nucleotides, the CDR3 is TGCAGTGCTAGAGATAGGGTAGCAGGGTACAACTATGGCTACACCTTC. The genes are TRBV20-1 and TRBJ1-2; D may be TRBD1 (5 bases). CDR3 size: 16 residues. The germline V and J ends were trimmed by 0 bases and 2 bases, with 16 bases remaining between them. CDR1 is DFQATT and CDR2 is SNEGSKA in the germline V gene (reference sequence).

This chain links TRBV20-1 with TRBJ1-4; D uncertain. Trimming cost V 0 bases and J 8 bases, with 7 bases left between them. Germline V CDR1 and CDR2: DFQATT, SNEGSKA (reference sequence). CDR3 length: 12 amino acids. CDR3 in amino acids: CSARDSPEKLFF. Written as DNA, the CDR3 is TGCAGTGCTAGAGATAGTCCGGAAAAACTGTTTTTT.

The chain links TRBV7-9 to TRBJ1-5, with D perhaps TRBD1 (5 bases). CDR3 length: 15 amino acids. Germline loops: CDR1 SEHNR, CDR2 FQNEAQ (reference sequence). Trimming took 5 bases from V and 1 from J, leaving 12 bases between them. CDR3 amino acids: CASSAGVGSNQPQHF. The DNA of the CDR3 is TGTGCCAGCAGCGCGGGGGTGGGGAGCAATCAGCCCCAGCATTTT. Complete variable domain (other parts from reference TRBV7-9 and TRBJ1-5): DTGVSQNPRHKITKRGQNVTFRCDPISEHNRLYWYRQTLGQGPEFLTYFQNEAQLEKSRLLSDRFSAERPKGSFSTLEIQRTEQGDSAMYLCASSAGVGSNQPQHFGDGTRLSIL.

The chain combines TRBV7-9 with TRBJ2-2, with D perhaps TRBD2 (6 bases). CDR1 and CDR2 from the germline V gene are SEHNR and FQNEAQ (reference sequence). The CDR3 has 12 amino acids. The V end was cut by 11 bases, the J end by 4 bases, with 11 bases between. The CDR3 DNA follows: TGTGCCCCGGGGGACGGCACCGGGGAGCTGTTTTTT. Protein: CAPGDGTGELFF.

This clonotype was picked up a small number of times. This chain joins TRBV15 and TRBJ2-4; D is undetermined. CDR1 is LNHNV and CDR2 is YYDKDF in the germline V gene (reference sequence). The germline V and J ends were trimmed by 0 bases and 10 bases, with 7 bases remaining between them. The CDR3 has 12 residues. DNA for the CDR3: TGTGCCACCAGCAGAGATCTCTCTATTCAGTACTTC. It specifies CATSRDLSIQYF.

CDR3 sequence (DNA): TGTGCCAGCAGCGTCATCGGGACAGGGGGCGCAGATACGCAGTATTTT. The encoded protein is CASSVIGTGGADTQYF. The V and J genes are TRBV9 and TRBJ2-3; 12 bases are shared with TRBD1. The CDR3 contains 16 residues. Germline values: CDR1 SGDLS, CDR2 YYNGEE. The trim removed 2 bases at V and 4 bases at J, leaving 5 bases unmatched. Full variable domain (outside the CDR3, taken from reference TRBV9 and TRBJ2-3): DSGVTQTPKHLITATGQRVTLRCSPRSGDLSVYWYQQSLDQGLQFLIQYYNGEERAKGNILERFSAQQFPDLHSELNLSSLELGDSALYFCASSVIGTGGADTQYFGPGTRLTVL.

The chain links TRBV7-8 to TRBJ2-1; D gene unclear. The CDR3 consists of 14 residues. The V end lost 0 bases, the J end lost 3 bases, and 6 bases lay between the germline ends. Germline CDR1 reads SGHVS; CDR2 reads FQNEAQ. This chain's CDR3 is CASSLAPGYNEQFF. The CDR3 DNA sequence: TGTGCCAGCAGCTTAGCCCCAGGCTACAATGAGCAGTTCTTC. Complete variable domain (other parts from reference TRBV7-8 and TRBJ2-1): GAGVSQSPRYKVAKRGQDVALRCDPISGHVSLFWYQQALGQGPEFLTYFQNEAQLDKSGLPSDRFFAERPEGSVSTLKIQRTQQEDSAVYLCASSLAPGYNEQFFGPGTRLTVL.

This clonotype occurred a few times. The J gene is TRBJ2-5, the V gene TRBV12-3 or TRBV12-4, with TRBD1 matching over 9 bases. V trimming: 4 bases; J trimming: 4 bases; junction bases outside the gene matches: 7. The CDR3 totals 15 residues. The CDR3: CASSSPGQGTETQYF. CDR3 nucleotide sequence: TGTGCCAGCAGTTCCCCGGGACAGGGAACAGAGACCCAGTACTTC.

The rearrangement links TRBV18 to TRBJ1-1; D gene ambiguous. The CDR3 runs 12 residues. V gave up 6 bases and J gave up 1 base, with 6 bases separating them. CDR1 and CDR2 (germline): KGHSH, LQKENI. CDR3 loop: CASSHRNTEAFF. In DNA, the CDR3 is TGTGCCAGCTCCCACAGGAACACTGAAGCTTTCTTT.

This clonotype was found a few times. The rearrangement uses TRBV7-2 and TRBJ2-1; D is unresolved. V lost 5 bases and J 4 bases, leaving 12 bases between the germline ends. This CDR3 has 14 residues. The germline V gene has CDR1 SGHTA and CDR2 FQGNSA. The CDR3 coding sequence is TGTGCCAGCAGCCGCTACAGTGGTTACAATGAGCAGTTCTTC. Protein sequence: CASSRYSGYNEQFF.

J is TRBJ2-2 and V is TRBV5-1, with D unclear. Trimming took 1 base from V and 0 from J, leaving 7 bases between them. The germline V gene encodes CDR1 SGHRS and CDR2 YFSETQ. CDR3 length equals 15 residues. CDR3: CASSLTVSNTGELFF. CDR3 DNA sequence: TGCGCCAGCAGCTTGACAGTGTCGAACACCGGGGAGCTGTTTTTT.

This clonotype showed up just a few times. The V gene is TRBV7-6, the J gene TRBJ1-2, with D possibly matching TRBD1 (6 bases). This CDR3 comprises 13 residues. Germline V gives CDR1 SGHVS, CDR2 FNYEAQ. V lost 5 bases and J lost 8, with 15 bases in between. CDR3 loop: CASSTNREKGYTF. The CDR3 DNA is TGTGCCAGCAGCACAAACAGGGAGAAAGGCTACACCTTC.

V usage is TRBV6-5 and J usage is TRBJ2-7, with 7 bases lining up with TRBD1. Germline V lookup: CDR1 MNHEY, CDR2 SVGAGI. The CDR3 runs to 17 residues. V trimming: 2 bases; J trimming: 2 bases; junction bases outside the gene matches: 12. In DNA, the CDR3 is TGTGCCAGCAGTTACGGCTTCTTCGGGACAGCCACCTACGAGCAGTACTTC. It encodes CASSYGFFGTATYEQYF.

This clonotype was seen repeatedly, ten times or more. CDR3: CASSSQETQYF. In nucleotides, the CDR3 is TGCGCCAGCAGCTCCCAAGAGACCCAGTACTTC. The V and J genes are TRBV5-1 and TRBJ2-5, with D hard to call. Deletions cut 3 bases from V and 1 base from J, with 1 base between. CDR1 SGHRS and CDR2 YFSETQ come from the germline V gene. CDR3 size: 11 residues. Together with reference TRBV5-1 and TRBJ2-5, the CDR3 gives the full variable domain: KAGVTQTPRYLIKTRGQQVTLSCSPISGHRSVSWYQQTPGQGLQFLFEYFSETQRNKGNFPGRFSGRQFSNSRSEMNVSTLELGDSALYLCASSSQETQYFGPGTRLLVL.